These 10 T cell receptor beta chains share one sample of origin, sequenced in a study of CD8 T cells in Susac syndrome. cDNA came from approximately 0.5 to 1 ug RNA primed by random hexamers. TCRdb reprocessed the immunoSEQ multiplex PCR reads via MiXCR and lists one record per CDR3 protein. In the table there are 150,000 to 160,000 distinct CDR3 sequences, approximately 96% of which are singletons. The sample was CD8+ T cells from PBMCs. The receptors derive from a human donor with multiple sclerosis.

J is TRBJ2-1 and V is TRBV12-3 or TRBV12-4, with unresolved D. V shed 1 base and J shed 6 bases, with 4 bases lying between them. The CDR3 has 12 residues. The CDR3 loop is CASSLGFNEQFF. CDR3 nucleotides: TGTGCCAGCAGTTTAGGGTTCAATGAGCAGTTCTTC.

The V gene is TRBV7-9, the J gene TRBJ2-4; no clear D. CDR1 and CDR2 from the germline V gene are SEHNR and FQNEAQ (reference sequence). V lost 4 bases and J 3 bases, leaving 10 bases between the germline ends. The CDR3 extends over 14 amino acids. CDR3 in DNA: TGTGCCAGCAGCTCCATTTCGGTCAAAAACATTCAGTACTTC. Its protein is CASSSISVKNIQYF.

This clonotype was recorded once. This rearrangement joins TRBV30 to TRBJ1-2; D unclear. Per the germline V gene, CDR1 is GTSNPN and CDR2 is SVGIG (reference sequence). The CDR3 contains 8 residues. V was cut by 7 bases and J by 6 bases, with 3 bases left in between. DNA of the CDR3: TGTGCCTCCCATGGCTACACCTTC. Translating it yields CASHGYTF. Complete variable domain (other parts from reference TRBV30 and TRBJ1-2): SQTIHQWPATLVQPVGSPLSLECTVEGTSNPNLYWYRQAAGRGLQLLFYSVGIGQISSEVPQNLSASRPQDRQFILSSKKLLLSDSGFYLCASHGYTFGSGTRLTVV.

CDR3 amino acids: CASSPAGGGENIQYF. The CDR3 DNA is TGTGCCAGCAGCCCCGCGGGTGGTGGGGAAAACATTCAGTACTTC. This rearrangement joins TRBV7-2 to TRBJ2-4, with D perhaps TRBD2 (5 bases). Germline CDR1 reads SGHTA; CDR2 reads FQGNSA. CDR3 length: 15 residues. Trimming cost V 5 bases and J 5 bases, with 16 bases left between them.

The V call is TRBV20-1, the J call TRBJ1-1; D unclear. The CDR3 sequence is 13 residues long. Germline CDR1 and CDR2: DFQATT and SNEGSKA (reference sequence). V lost 1 base and J 4 bases, leaving 10 bases between the germline ends. Here the CDR3 reads CSARGGGSTEAFF. The CDR3 nucleotides read TGCAGTGCTAGAGGTGGAGGGAGCACTGAAGCTTTCTTT.

The rearrangement links TRBV9 to TRBJ2-1; 10 bases are shared with TRBD2. Germline V CDR1 and CDR2: SGDLS, YYNGEE. J lost 5 bases, V lost 4 bases, and 6 bases had no gene match. The CDR3 contains 15 residues. The CDR3 reads CASSWTSGRNNEQFF. DNA of the CDR3: TGTGCCAGCAGCTGGACTAGCGGTCGAAACAATGAGCAGTTCTTC.

The chain recombines TRBV29-1 with TRBJ2-1; D is perhaps TRBD2 (6 bases). The CDR3 is 13 amino acids. Trimming pared 5 bases from V and 6 bases from J, leaving 14 bases between. Germline V gives CDR1 SQVTM, CDR2 ANQGSEA. The CDR3 is CSVSPGLVNEQFF. CDR3 nucleotides: TGCAGCGTTTCCCCGGGACTTGTCAATGAGCAGTTCTTC.

This chain joins TRBV29-1 and TRBJ1-2; TRBD1 matches at 9 bases. CDR3 size: 12 residues. From germline, CDR1 is SQVTM and CDR2 ANQGSEA. Germline trimming cut 6 bases from V and 7 bases from J; bases unmatched to any gene: 6. Here the CDR3 DNA reads TGCAGCGTCCCACAGGGGGCGCGTGGCTACACCTTC. Amino acids: CSVPQGARGYTF.

The chain joins TRBV7-9 to TRBJ2-7; 8 nucleotides align to TRBD2. The CDR3 runs 14 residues. Trimming at V came to 5 bases and at J to 6 bases, leaving 9 bases not matched to a gene. Germline V CDR1 and CDR2: SEHNR, FQNEAQ (reference sequence). The CDR3 sequence is CASSRPGGEVEQYF. The CDR3 nucleotides are TGTGCCAGCAGCCGCCCCGGGGGGGAGGTCGAGCAGTACTTC.

The rearrangement links TRBV4-1 to TRBJ2-7; D possibly corresponds to TRBD2 (6 bases). V was cut by 6 bases and J by 2 bases, with 14 bases left in between. The CDR3 loop spans 14 amino acids. The V gene's germline CDR1 is MGHRA and CDR2 YSYEKL. CDR3 DNA sequence: TGCGCCAGCAGTCAAACGACGGGAGCCTACGAGCAGTACTTC. Encoded protein: CASSQTTGAYEQYF.